This T cell receptor (beta chain) was sequenced during a study of human T cells and chemical hapten exposure. Via MiXCR, TCRdb re-called the RACE reads, giving one row per CDR3 protein. Among 40,000 to 45,000 distinct CDR3 sequences, 3.7% were seen once, and the ten largest hold around 6%. This clonotype was found many times. This CDR3 is 15 amino acids long. CDR1 and CDR2 from the germline V gene are SEHNR and FQNEAQ (reference sequence). V shed 6 bases and J shed 5 bases, with 17 bases lying between them. The time point here: healthy volunteer bleed at 6 weeks. Whole blood that had not been fractionated was the source of extracted total RNA.

This TCR was sampled from a human donor in good health. Some clones in this sample may be carry-over from other donors' samples. The specimen sequenced was whole blood. This sequence joins TRBV7-9 and TRBJ2-1; the D gene is possibly TRBD1 (5 bases). The CDR3 spells CASRFRIGAHNEQFF. The CDR3 nucleotides read TGTGCCAGCAGATTTAGGATTGGGGCCCACAATGAGCAGTTCTTC.